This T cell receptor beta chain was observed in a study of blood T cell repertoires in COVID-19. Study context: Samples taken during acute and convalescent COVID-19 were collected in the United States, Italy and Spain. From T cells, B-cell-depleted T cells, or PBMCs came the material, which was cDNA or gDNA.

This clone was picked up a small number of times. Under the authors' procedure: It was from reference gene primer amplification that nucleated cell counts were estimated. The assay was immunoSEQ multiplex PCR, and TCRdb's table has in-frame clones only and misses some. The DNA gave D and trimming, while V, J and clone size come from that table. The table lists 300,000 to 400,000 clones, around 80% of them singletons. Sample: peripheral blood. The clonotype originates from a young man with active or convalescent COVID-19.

CDR3 bases: TGTGCCAGCAGCTCCGGGACAGCTTCCTACAATGAGCAGTTCTTC. Translating it yields CASSSGTASYNEQFF. V gene TRBV9 combines with J gene TRBJ2-1, with 7 bases that match TRBD1. V trimming: 4 bases; J trimming: 1 base; junction bases outside the gene matches: 5. There are 15 residues in the CDR3. The germline V gene encodes CDR1 SGDLS and CDR2 YYNGEE.